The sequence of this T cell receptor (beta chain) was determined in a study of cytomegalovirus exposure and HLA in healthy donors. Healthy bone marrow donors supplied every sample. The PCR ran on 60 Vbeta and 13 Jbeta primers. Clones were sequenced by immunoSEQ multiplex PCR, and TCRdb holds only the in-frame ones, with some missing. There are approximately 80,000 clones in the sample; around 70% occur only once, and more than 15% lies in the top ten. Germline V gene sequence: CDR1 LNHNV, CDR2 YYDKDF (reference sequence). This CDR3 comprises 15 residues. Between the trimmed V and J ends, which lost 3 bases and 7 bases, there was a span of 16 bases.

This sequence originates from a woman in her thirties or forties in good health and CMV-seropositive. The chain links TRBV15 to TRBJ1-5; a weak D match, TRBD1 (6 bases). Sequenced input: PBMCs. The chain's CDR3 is CATSSPGDGDQPQHF. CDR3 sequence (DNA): TGTGCCACCAGCAGTCCAGGGGACGGAGACCAGCCCCAGCATTTT.